This is a list of T cell receptor beta chains from one sample in a study of yellow fever vaccine responses in identical twins. TCRdb fed the RT-PCR reads into MiXCR, producing one record per CDR3 protein. Of about 4,500 distinct CDR3 sequences listed, 65% to 90% are singletons. Specimen: T cells from blood (PBMCs), unsorted or a sorted subset (not recorded which), collected before or after yellow fever vaccination (not recorded which). The source of these receptors is a woman under 30 who received the yellow fever vaccine. The CDR3 runs from the conserved cysteine through the conserved F or W.

TRBJ2-7,17,TRBV12-3/TRBV12-4,CASSSEWGGQARYEQYF
TRBJ1-2,10,TRBV7-9,CTSGDYGYTF
TRBJ1-4,14,TRBV12-3/TRBV12-4,CASSPGQGLEKLFF
TRBJ2-3,17,TRBV4-2,CASSQDGSSVATDTQYF
TRBJ2-7,16,TRBV27,CASSLGFRGTFYEQYF
TRBJ2-5,13,TRBV20-1,CSAEPGTRETQYF
TRBJ2-2,16,TRBV28,CASIPSGRYSTGELFF
TRBJ2-1,13,TRBV29-1,CSVSRFSYNEQFF
TRBJ1-5,14,TRBV28,CASSLVTLNQPQHF
TRBJ2-5,14,TRBV10-1,CASQKEGTGGTQYF
TRBJ2-5,12,TRBV29-1,CSVLDGQETQYF
TRBJ1-1,15,TRBV7-6,CASSPGGSESTEAFF
TRBJ1-2,14,TRBV5-6,CASSLRDRGPGYTF
TRBJ2-1,12,TRBV3-1,CASSSIGDEQFF
TRBJ2-1,15,TRBV12-3/TRBV12-4,CASSYSGGSYNEQFF
TRBJ2-1,11,TRBV27,CASSRLDEQFF
TRBJ1-6,14,TRBV10-3,CAISGMGADSPLHF
TRBJ2-7,14,TRBV11-3,CASSLYLGPYEQYF
TRBJ1-2,15,TRBV23-1,CASSQSGTVNYGYTF
TRBJ2-1,15,TRBV5-1,CASSLDGVSYNEQFF
TRBJ1-1,13,TRBV7-2,CASSSTRYDEAFF
TRBJ2-4,12,TRBV12-3/TRBV12-4,CASSFPLDIQYF
TRBJ1-2,15,TRBV2,CASRGRGQRGYGYTF
TRBJ2-1,12,TRBV23-1,CASSQLNNEQFF
TRBJ2-5,13,TRBV29-1,CSVVKGWGETQYF
TRBJ2-1,14,TRBV15,CATSRGAGSNEQFF
TRBJ1-2,15,TRBV18,CASSPESGQAYGYTF
TRBJ2-7,15,TRBV28,CASRYRGSGAYEQYF
TRBJ2-5,15,TRBV6-2/TRBV6-3,CASSYRGTAWETQYF
TRBJ2-7,15,TRBV2,CASSETQGGPYEQYF
TRBJ2-3,14,TRBV11-3,CASTKSQGRDTRYF
TRBJ2-3,15,TRBV7-9,CASRHRPGRGDTQYF
TRBJ2-1,15,TRBV12-3/TRBV12-4,CASQILGGPYNEQFF
TRBJ2-5,12,TRBV11-1,CASSLNQETQYF
TRBJ2-1,11,TRBV29-1,CSVAPYNEQFF
TRBJ1-2,17,TRBV11-2,CASSLELGQATGYGYTF
TRBJ2-2,15,TRBV3-1,CASSPRAGDTGELFF
TRBJ2-2,17,TRBV4-3,CASSQDPAGEDTGELFF
TRBJ2-7,12,TRBV11-2,CASSLDGNEQYF
TRBJ2-1,12,TRBV29-1,CSVAGLFNEQFF
TRBJ1-4,18,TRBV29-1,CSVRGVIGTADTNEKLFF